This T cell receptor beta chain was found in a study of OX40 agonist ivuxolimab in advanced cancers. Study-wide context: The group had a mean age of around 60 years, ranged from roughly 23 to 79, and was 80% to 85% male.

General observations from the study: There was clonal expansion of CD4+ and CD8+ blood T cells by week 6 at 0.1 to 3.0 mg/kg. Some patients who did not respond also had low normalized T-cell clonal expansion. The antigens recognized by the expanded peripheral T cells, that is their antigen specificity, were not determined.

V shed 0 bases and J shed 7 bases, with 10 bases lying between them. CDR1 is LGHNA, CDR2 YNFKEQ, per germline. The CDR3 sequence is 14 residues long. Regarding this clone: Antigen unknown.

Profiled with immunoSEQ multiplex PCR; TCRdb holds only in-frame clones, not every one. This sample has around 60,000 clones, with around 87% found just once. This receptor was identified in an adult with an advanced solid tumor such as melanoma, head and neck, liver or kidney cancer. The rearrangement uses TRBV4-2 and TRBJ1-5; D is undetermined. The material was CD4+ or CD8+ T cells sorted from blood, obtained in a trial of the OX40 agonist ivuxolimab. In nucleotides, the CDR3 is TGTGCCAGCAGCCAAGATCTGAGGTTACAGCCCCAGCATTTT. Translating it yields CASSQDLRLQPQHF.